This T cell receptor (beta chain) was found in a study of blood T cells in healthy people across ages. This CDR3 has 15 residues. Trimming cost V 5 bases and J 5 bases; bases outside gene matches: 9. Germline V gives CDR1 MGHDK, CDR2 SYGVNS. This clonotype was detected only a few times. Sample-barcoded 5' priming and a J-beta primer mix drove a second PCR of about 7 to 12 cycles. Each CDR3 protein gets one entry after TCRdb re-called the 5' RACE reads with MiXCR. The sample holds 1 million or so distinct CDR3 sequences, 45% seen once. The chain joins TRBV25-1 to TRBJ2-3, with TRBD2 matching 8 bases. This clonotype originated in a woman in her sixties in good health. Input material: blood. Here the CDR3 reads CASSLDGREGDTQYF. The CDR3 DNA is TGTGCCAGCAGTTTGGACGGGAGGGAAGGAGATACGCAGTATTTT. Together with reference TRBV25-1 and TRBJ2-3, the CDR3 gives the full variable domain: EADIYQTPRYLVIGTGKKITLECSQTMGHDKMYWYQQDPGMELHLIHYSYGVNSTEKGDLSSESTVSRIRTEHFPLTLESARPSHTSQYLCASSLDGREGDTQYFGPGTRLTVL.